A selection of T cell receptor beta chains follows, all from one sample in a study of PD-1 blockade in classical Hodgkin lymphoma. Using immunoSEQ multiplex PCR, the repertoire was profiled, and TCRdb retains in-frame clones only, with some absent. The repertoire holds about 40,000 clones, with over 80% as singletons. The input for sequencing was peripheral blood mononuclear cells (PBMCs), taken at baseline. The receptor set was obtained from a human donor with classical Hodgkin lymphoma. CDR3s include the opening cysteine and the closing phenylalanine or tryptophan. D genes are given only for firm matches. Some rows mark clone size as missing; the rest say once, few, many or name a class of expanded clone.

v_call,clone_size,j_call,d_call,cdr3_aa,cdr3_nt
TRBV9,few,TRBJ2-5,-,CASSEWGSQETQYF,TGTGCCAGCAGCGAGTGGGGGAGTCAAGAGACCCAGTACTTC
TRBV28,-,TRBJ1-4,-,CASLNQINEKLFF,TGTGCCAGCCTTAATCAAATCAATGAAAAACTGTTTTTT
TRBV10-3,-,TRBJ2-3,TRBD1,CAISVRGLGTDTQYF,TGTGCCATCAGTGTCAGGGGGCTGGGCACAGATACGCAGTATTTT
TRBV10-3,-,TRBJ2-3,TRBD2,CAISRAGASTDTQYF,TGTGCCATCAGCCGAGCGGGGGCTAGCACAGATACGCAGTATTTT
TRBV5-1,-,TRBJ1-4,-,CASSPGANPGNEKLFF,TGCGCCAGCAGCCCGGGGGCGAACCCCGGGAATGAAAAACTGTTTTTT
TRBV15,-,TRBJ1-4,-,CATSRGEKLFF,TGTGCCACCAGCAGAGGAGAAAAACTGTTTTTT
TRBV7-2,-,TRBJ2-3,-,CASSRSIPDTQYF,TGTGCCAGCAGCCGATCTATACCAGATACGCAGTATTTT
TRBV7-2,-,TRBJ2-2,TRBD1,CASSLPGQFTGELFF,TGTGCCAGCAGCTTACCGGGACAGTTCACCGGGGAGCTGTTTTTT
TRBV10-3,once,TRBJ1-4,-,CAISENRVGEKLFF,TGTGCCATCAGTGAAAATAGAGTAGGTGAAAAACTGTTTTTT
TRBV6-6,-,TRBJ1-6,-,CASGRGKSPLHF,TGTGCCTCCGGCAGGGGCAAGTCACCCCTCCACTTT
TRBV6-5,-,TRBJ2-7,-,CASSYRDTYEQYF,TGTGCCAGCAGTTACCGTGACACCTACGAGCAGTACTTC
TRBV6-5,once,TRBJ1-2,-,CASSYSWGGSGYGYTF,TGTGCCAGCAGTTACTCGTGGGGAGGGTCTGGCTATGGCTACACCTTC
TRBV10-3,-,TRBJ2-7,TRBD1,CAISSGTGSYEQYF,TGTGCCATCAGCTCCGGGACAGGCTCCTACGAGCAGTACTTC
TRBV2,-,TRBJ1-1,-,CASSDGPPSGTEAFF,TGTGCCAGCAGTGACGGACCCCCCAGTGGGACTGAAGCTTTCTTT
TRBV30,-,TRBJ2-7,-,CAWRLDSTYEQYF,TGTGCCTGGAGACTGGACAGTACCTACGAGCAGTACTTC
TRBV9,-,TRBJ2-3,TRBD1,CASSPTTGVVDTQYF,TGTGCCAGCAGCCCCACCACAGGGGTGGTAGATACGCAGTATTTT
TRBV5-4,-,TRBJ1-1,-,CASSFWGSEAFF,TGTGCCAGCAGCTTCTGGGGGTCTGAAGCTTTCTTT
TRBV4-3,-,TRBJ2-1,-,CASSRKRYGWGEQFF,TGCGCCAGCAGCCGCAAGAGATATGGGTGGGGTGAGCAGTTCTTC
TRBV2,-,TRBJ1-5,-,CASSEGSSWQPQHF,TGTGCCAGCAGTGAAGGGTCGTCCTGGCAGCCCCAGCATTTT
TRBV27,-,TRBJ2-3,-,CASSLAVRTDTQYF,TGTGCCAGCAGTTTGGCCGTAAGGACAGATACGCAGTATTTT
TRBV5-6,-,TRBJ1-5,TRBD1,CASSLGQGAAQPQHF,TGTGCCAGCAGCTTGGGACAGGGGGCAGCACAGCCCCAGCATTTT
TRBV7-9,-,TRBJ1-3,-,CASSSESYSGNTIYF,TGTGCCAGCAGCTCAGAGTCCTACTCTGGAAACACCATATATTTT
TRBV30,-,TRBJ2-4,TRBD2,CAWRGSGHRIGNIQYF,TGTGCCTGGAGGGGTAGCGGGCACCGGATTGGAAACATTCAGTACTTC
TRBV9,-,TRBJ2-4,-,CASSVGGSPKNIQYF,TGTGCCAGCAGCGTAGGTGGGTCCCCCAAAAACATTCAGTACTTC
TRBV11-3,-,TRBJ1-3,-,CASSLGRNTIYF,TGTGCCAGCAGCTTAGGACGAAACACCATATATTTT
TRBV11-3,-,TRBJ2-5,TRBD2,CASSMRLAGGTETQYF,TGTGCCAGCAGCATGCGACTAGCGGGGGGCACAGAGACCCAGTACTTC
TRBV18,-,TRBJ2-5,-,CASSPGTQETQYF,TGTGCCAGCTCACCGGGAACGCAAGAGACCCAGTACTTC
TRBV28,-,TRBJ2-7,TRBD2,CASRGGLAVFKTGSYEQYF,TGTGCCAGCAGGGGGGGACTAGCGGTATTTAAAACGGGCTCCTACGAGCAGTACTTC
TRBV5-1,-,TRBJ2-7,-,CASSSHGRDYYEQYF,TGCGCCAGCAGCTCCCACGGCAGGGATTACTACGAGCAGTACTTC
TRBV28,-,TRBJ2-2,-,CASSFLPVNTGELFF,TGTGCCAGCAGTTTCCTTCCGGTGAACACCGGGGAGCTGTTTTTT
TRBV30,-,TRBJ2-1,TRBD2,CACKRESGPGEQFF,TGTGCCTGTAAGCGGGAGTCGGGTCCGGGCGAGCAGTTCTTC
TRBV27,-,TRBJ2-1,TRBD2,CASSPPPGLDNEQFF,TGTGCCAGCAGTCCGCCACCGGGACTAGACAATGAGCAGTTCTTC
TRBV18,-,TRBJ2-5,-,CASSPRGAIYQETQYF,TGTGCCAGCTCACCGCGAGGGGCGATTTACCAAGAGACCCAGTACTTC
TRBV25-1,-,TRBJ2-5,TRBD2,CASSDFRGGLQETQYF,TGTGCCAGCAGTGACTTCCGGGGGGGACTCCAAGAGACCCAGTACTTC
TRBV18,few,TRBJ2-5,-,CASSPRREETQYF,TGTGCCAGCTCACCACGGAGGGAAGAGACCCAGTACTTC
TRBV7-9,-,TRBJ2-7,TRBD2,CASSQGAGLAVNEQYF,TGCGCCAGCAGCCAAGGGGCTGGACTAGCAGTTAACGAGCAGTACTTC
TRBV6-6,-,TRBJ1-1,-,CASSPDRMNTEAFF,TGTGCCAGCAGTCCGGACAGAATGAACACTGAAGCTTTCTTT
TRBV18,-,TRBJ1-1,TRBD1,CASSRGQAGTEAFF,TGTGCCAGCTCACGGGGACAGGCGGGGACTGAAGCTTTCTTT
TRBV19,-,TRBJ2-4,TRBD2,CASSLRSSGALAKNIQYF,TGTGCCAGTAGCCTCAGGAGTAGCGGGGCCCTAGCCAAAAACATTCAGTACTTC
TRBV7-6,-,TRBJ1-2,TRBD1,CASSPDRVRDGYTF,TGTGCCAGCAGCCCGGACAGGGTGAGGGATGGCTACACCTTC